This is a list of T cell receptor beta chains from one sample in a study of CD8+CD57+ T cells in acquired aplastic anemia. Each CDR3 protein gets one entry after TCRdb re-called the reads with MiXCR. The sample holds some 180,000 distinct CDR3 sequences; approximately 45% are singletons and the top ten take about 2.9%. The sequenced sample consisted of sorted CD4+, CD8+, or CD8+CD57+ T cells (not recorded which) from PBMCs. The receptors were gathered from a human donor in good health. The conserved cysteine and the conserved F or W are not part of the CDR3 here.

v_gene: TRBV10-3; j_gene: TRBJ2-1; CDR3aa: AISRDSEPYNEQF
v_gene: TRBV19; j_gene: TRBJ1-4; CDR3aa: ASSIRPRDNEKLF
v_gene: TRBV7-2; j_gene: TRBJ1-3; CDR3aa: ASSFDRVRGSTIY
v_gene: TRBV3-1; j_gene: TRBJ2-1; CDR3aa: ASSPEIYNEQF
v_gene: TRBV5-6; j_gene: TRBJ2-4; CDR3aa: ASSLLQGSGYKNIQY
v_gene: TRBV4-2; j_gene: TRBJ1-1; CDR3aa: ASSQELRGNTEAF
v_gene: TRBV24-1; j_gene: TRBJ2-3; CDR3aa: ATSDRKAGGHTDTQY
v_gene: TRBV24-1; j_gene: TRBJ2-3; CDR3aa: ATSDLPGGRIGDTQY
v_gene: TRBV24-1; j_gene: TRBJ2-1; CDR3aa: ATAAGAGVSEQF
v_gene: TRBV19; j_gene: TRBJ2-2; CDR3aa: ASSIWEKTGELF
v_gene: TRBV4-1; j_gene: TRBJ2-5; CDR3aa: ASSQYQGWQETQY
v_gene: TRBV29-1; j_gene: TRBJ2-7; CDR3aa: SVGGPAGDEQY
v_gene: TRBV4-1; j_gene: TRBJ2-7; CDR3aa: ASSQDRGGLPKSYEQY
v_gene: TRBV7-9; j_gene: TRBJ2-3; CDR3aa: ASSSGSVSADTQY
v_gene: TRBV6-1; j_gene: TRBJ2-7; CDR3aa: ASSALTDPPYEQY
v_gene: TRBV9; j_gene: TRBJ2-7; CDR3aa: ASSVGSGDSDEQY
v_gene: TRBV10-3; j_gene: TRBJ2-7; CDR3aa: AISESSVTSHEQY
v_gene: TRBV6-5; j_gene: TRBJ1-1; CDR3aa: ASSYRDKNTEAF
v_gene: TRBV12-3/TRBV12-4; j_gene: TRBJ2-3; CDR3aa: ASSPGLTHWDTQY
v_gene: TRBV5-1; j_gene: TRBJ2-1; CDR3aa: ASSWNNEQF
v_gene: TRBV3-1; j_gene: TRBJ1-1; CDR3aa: ASTRDSQPTEAF
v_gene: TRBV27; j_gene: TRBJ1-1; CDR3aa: ASSSVGTEAL
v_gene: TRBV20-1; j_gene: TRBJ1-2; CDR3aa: SAYVSNGYT
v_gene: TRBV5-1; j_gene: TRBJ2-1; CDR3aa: ASSFDTNNEQF
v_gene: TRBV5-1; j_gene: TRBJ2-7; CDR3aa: ASSLGPAYEQY
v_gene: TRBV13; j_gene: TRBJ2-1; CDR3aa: ASSLAGIAYNEQF
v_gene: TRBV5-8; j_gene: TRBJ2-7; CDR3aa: ASSLEAPYEQY
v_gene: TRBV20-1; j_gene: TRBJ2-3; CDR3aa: SAKRQGAGDTQY
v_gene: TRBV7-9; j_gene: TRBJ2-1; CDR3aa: ASSLVRAGGLYNEQF
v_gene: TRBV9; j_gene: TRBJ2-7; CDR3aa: ASSAGLAGGEQY
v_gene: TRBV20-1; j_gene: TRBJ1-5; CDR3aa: SARDPSPGNNQPQH
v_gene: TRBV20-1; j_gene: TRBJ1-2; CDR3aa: SARERGYT
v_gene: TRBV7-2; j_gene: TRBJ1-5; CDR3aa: ASSSRGGTEH
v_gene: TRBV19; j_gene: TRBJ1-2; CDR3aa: ASSTPGLYGYT
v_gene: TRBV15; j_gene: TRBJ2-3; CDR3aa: ATSRQQGPQY
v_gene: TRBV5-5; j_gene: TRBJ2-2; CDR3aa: ASSLAELAGELF
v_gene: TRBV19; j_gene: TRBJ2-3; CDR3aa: ASSMKQIGTGPY
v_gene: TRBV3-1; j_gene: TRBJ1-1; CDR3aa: ASSQVGGATEAF
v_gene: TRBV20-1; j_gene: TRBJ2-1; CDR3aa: SATLGLAGGSKQF
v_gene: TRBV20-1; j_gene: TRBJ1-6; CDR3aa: SAPPGSYNSPLH